The source of this T cell receptor (beta chain) is a study of CD8+ T cells in alopecia areata. Across the study: Patients remained on tofacitinib for 6 to 18 months and then went 6 months without it.

Treatment defined: oral pan-JAK inhibitor, 5-10 mg twice daily. This clone was found many times. Investigators isolated RNA and reverse transcribed it into cDNA to act as the sequencing template. Using immunoSEQ multiplex PCR, the repertoire was profiled, and TCRdb retains in-frame clones only, with some absent. The sample lists about 70,000 clones, over 25% occurring once. The CDR3 extends over 17 amino acids. Germline CDR1 is SGDLS and CDR2 is YYNGEE. The junction had 15 bases not matched to a gene; V was cut back by 5 bases and J by 2 bases. This clonotype was sampled from a human donor with alopecia areata. The source material was CD8+ T cells sorted from blood, sampled at week 4, from a patient treated with tofacitinib. J is TRBJ2-7 and V is TRBV9; 8 positions match TRBD2. The CDR3 loop reads CASRTRTGTRMPYEQYF. The CDR3 nucleotides read TGTGCCAGCAGGACCCGTACAGGGACTAGAATGCCCTACGAGCAGTACTTC.